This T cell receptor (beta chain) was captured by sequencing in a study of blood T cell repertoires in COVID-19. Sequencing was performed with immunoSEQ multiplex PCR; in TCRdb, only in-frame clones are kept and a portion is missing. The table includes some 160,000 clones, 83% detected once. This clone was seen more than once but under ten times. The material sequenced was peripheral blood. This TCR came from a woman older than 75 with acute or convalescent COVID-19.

CDR3 residues: CASSNEGGALDEQYF. CDR3 DNA: TGTGCCAGTAGTAACGAGGGGGGGGCCCTCGACGAGCAGTACTTC. The gene calls are TRBV19 and TRBJ2-7; D perhaps matches TRBD2 (7 bases). The germline CDR1 and CDR2 sequences are LNHDA and SQIVND (reference sequence). The CDR3 extends over 15 amino acids. The germline V and J ends were trimmed by 4 bases and 5 bases, with 18 bases remaining between them.